This entry features one T cell receptor beta chain sequence. The antigen remains unidentified. Germline V lookup: CDR1 PRHDT, CDR2 FYEKMQ (reference sequence). With 5 bases removed from V and 3 bases from J, the gap between germline ends came to 22 bases. The CDR3 is 17 amino acids. Using its own MiXCR run on the 5' RACE reads, TCRdb lists one record per CDR3 protein. The sample has about 540,000 distinct CDR3 sequences; approximately 11% are singletons. This sample stems from a study of CD8 T cells in ankylosing spondylitis. Study conclusions and caveats: Among TCR beta sequences, a motif of fewer than 10 highly homologous variants appeared characteristic of ankylosing spondylitis blood. A number of the motif variants had already been described in reactive arthritis synovial fluid and blood.

V and J are TRBV13 and TRBJ1-2; D is perhaps TRBD1 (6 bases). The receptor was isolated from a male donor with ankylosing spondylitis. Sequencing input: blood, either unsorted or a sorted T cell fraction (not recorded which). CDR3 in amino acids: CASSLMGHRSPHYGYTF. Written as DNA, the CDR3 is TGTGCCAGCAGCCTTATGGGACACCGATCCCCACACTATGGCTACACCTTC.